This T cell receptor beta chain was sequenced during a study of human T cells and chemical hapten exposure. The time point denotes: pre-sensitization, week 0. Sample treatment: therapeutic diphenylcyclopropenone sensitization with weekly scalp DPC. MiXCR, run by TCRdb on the RACE reads, gives a single entry per CDR3 protein. The data show roughly 100,000 distinct CDR3 sequences, more than 10% seen once. Material: whole blood, obtained in connection with sensitization to the hapten diphenylcyclopropenone (DPC). The receptor comes from a woman aged 45 to 65 with alopecia areata. Some clones in this sample may be carry-over from other donors' samples.

The CDR3 protein is CASSFRTRGKLFF. CDR3 DNA: TGTGCCAGCAGTTTTCGGACCCGAGGAAAACTGTTTTTT. V and J are TRBV28 and TRBJ1-4; D remains unclear. V shed 3 bases and J shed 10 bases, with 12 bases lying between them. Looked up from germline, CDR1 is MDHEN and CDR2 is SYDVKM. CDR3 size: 13 residues.